The rows below give T cell receptor beta chains drawn from one sample of a study of identical twins. Each CDR3 protein gets one entry after TCRdb re-called the 5' RACE reads with MiXCR. Of 450,000 to 650,000 distinct CDR3 sequences listed, roughly 15% were seen once; the top ten hold roughly 0.46%. These data were also reused for a study on yellow fever vaccine responses in identical twins.

Sequencing was carried out using CD4+ T cells sorted from blood. These receptors originate from a young woman in good health. The conserved cysteine and the conserved F or W are not part of the CDR3 here. Fields, in order: V gene, J gene, CDR3 protein.

TRBV29-1	TRBJ1-1	SVEGNRVGTEAF
TRBV12-3/TRBV12-4	TRBJ2-7	ASSLAASLNLAGRYEQY
TRBV7-9	TRBJ1-1	ASSLGQGHTEAF
TRBV28	TRBJ1-2	ASSSPPGGESYGYT
TRBV12-3/TRBV12-4	TRBJ2-1	ASSSSSRRVNEQF
TRBV12-3/TRBV12-4	TRBJ1-4	ASSQPVATNEKLF
TRBV11-2	TRBJ1-3	ASSSPIGANTIY
TRBV15	TRBJ2-1	ATSVARGAGEQF
TRBV5-1	TRBJ2-1	ASSLPGLGDNEQF
TRBV27	TRBJ1-1	AKPNRTAILTMRAF
TRBV27	TRBJ2-5	ASSFGGVAGVQETQY
TRBV7-9	TRBJ2-1	ASSYRTSGETYNEQF